What follows describes a single T cell receptor (beta chain). Its cognate antigen is unknown. This entry is derived from a study of T cell responses to AZD1222 COVID-19 vaccine. Study as a whole: Second-dose timings of about 4 or about 12 weeks were pooled.

Study-level findings and limits: Nearly half of spike-specific TCRs reportedly target unmutated variant regions. Females outnumbered males among donors, who were mostly white British; clonal diversity was possibly underestimated. Spike-specific TCR breadth and depth were elevated following two AZD1222 doses.

Profiled with immunoSEQ multiplex PCR; TCRdb holds only in-frame clones, not every one. Of about 120,000 clones detected, 80% to 90% appear once; the ten largest clones hold around 8%. This material consisted of peripheral blood, taken on day 0 of AZD1222 vaccination. The TCR sequence derives from an adult in good health.

CDR3 in DNA: TGTGCCAGCAGCGTAGCTTCACTAGCGGGGCGCAATGAGCAGTTCTTC. Translating it yields CASSVASLAGRNEQFF. V gene TRBV9 combines with J gene TRBJ2-1, with 10 bases matching TRBD2. The length of the CDR3 is 16 residues. The V and J ends lost 0 bases and 6 bases, in that order; junction bases with no gene match: 6. The germline CDR1 and CDR2 sequences are SGDLS and YYNGEE.